The TCR beta chain described here comes from a study of blood T cell repertoires in COVID-19. Study context: Acute and convalescent COVID-19 specimens originated in the United States, Italy and Spain.

Original processing methods: Reference gene primer amplification in the assay estimated nucleated cell counts. Here immunoSEQ multiplex PCR was the method, and the copy in TCRdb shows in-frame clones only, minus some. V, J and clone size reflect that table, while D and trimming were determined from the DNA. The sample carries some 210,000 clones, roughly 77% recorded once. Adults between about 18 and 89 years of age took part from 24 US areas. Cohort 3 recovery required two negative PCRs, clearance, or symptom resolution. The TCR originated in a man between 35 and 55 years old who had recovered from COVID-19. The sequencing sample was made of PBMCs or T cells enriched from blood (not recorded which).

In nucleotides, the CDR3 is TGCGCCAGCAGCCCGGGACAGACCCTCTCCTACGAGCAGTACTTC. It is translated as CASSPGQTLSYEQYF. The V call is TRBV5-1, the J call TRBJ2-7; 7 bases match TRBD1. Germline CDR1 is SGHRS and CDR2 is YFSETQ. The J segment lost 0 bases and the V segment lost 4 bases, leaving 7 bases of the junction unmatched. This CDR3 comprises 15 residues.